The 21 T cell receptor beta chains reported below all come from one sample, sequenced in a study of blood T cell repertoires in COVID-19. The table came from immunoSEQ multiplex PCR; TCRdb's copy has only in-frame clones and leaves some out. Seen here are about 280,000 clones, 80% to 90% observed once, and the top ten hold approximately 11%. The specimen was peripheral blood. The receptors originated from a woman between 70 and 85 years old with acute or convalescent COVID-19.

The chain carries TRBV11-2 and TRBJ2-1, with TRBD1 as a possible D gene (5 bases). V lost 5 bases and J lost 6, with 11 bases in between. The CDR3 has 13 amino acids. Germline values: CDR1 SGHAT, CDR2 FQNNGV. Here the CDR3 reads CASSVTGPNEQFF. The CDR3 coding sequence is TGTGCCAGCAGCGTCACAGGCCCCAATGAGCAGTTCTTC.

This clone was found many times. The chain employs TRBV11-2 and TRBJ2-1; 11 nucleotides align to TRBD2. The CDR3 sequence is 16 residues long. Per the germline V gene, CDR1 is SGHAT and CDR2 is FQNNGV. Losses at the gene ends were 1 base for V and 4 bases for J; bases not matched to a gene: 3. The CDR3 loop is CASSLVSGGVYNEQFF. In DNA, the CDR3 is TGTGCCAGCAGCTTAGTTAGCGGGGGGGTATACAATGAGCAGTTCTTC.

As to this clone: This sample includes further DNA sequences coding for the same CDR3. V and J are TRBV5-5 and TRBJ2-7; 10 nucleotides align to TRBD1. Germline V gene lookup returns CDR1 SGHKS and CDR2 YYEKEE (reference sequence). The trim removed 1 base at V and 3 bases at J, leaving 4 bases unmatched. This CDR3 spans 15 amino acids. The CDR3 loop is CASSLSGTGVYEQYF. CDR3 coding DNA: TGTGCCAGCAGCTTGTCCGGGACAGGGGTCTACGAGCAGTACTTC.

The CDR3 coding sequence is TGCAGTGCCCCCAGGGGGGAAGCTTTCTTT. This encodes CSAPRGEAFF. The genes are TRBV20-1 and TRBJ1-1; 7 positions match TRBD1. Germline V gene lookup returns CDR1 DFQATT and CDR2 SNEGSKA (reference sequence). V was clipped by 6 bases and J by 8 bases; unmatched bases: 3. The CDR3 has 10 amino acids.

The rearrangement uses TRBV11-2 and TRBJ1-2; 7 nucleotides agree with TRBD1. V trimming: 5 bases; J trimming: 8 bases; junction bases outside the gene matches: 11. CDR3 length: 14 amino acids. Per germline, CDR1 SGHAT and CDR2 FQNNGV. The CDR3 is CASSLTRQGGGYTF. Here the CDR3 DNA reads TGTGCCAGCAGCCTAACAAGACAGGGTGGCGGCTACACCTTC.

This sequence joins TRBV11-2 and TRBJ1-1, with D possibly being TRBD1 (5 bases). V was cut by 7 bases and J by 6 bases, with 9 bases left in between. Germline values: CDR1 SGHAT, CDR2 FQNNGV. The CDR3 sequence is 11 residues long. CDR3 sequence: CASTGVAEAFF. The CDR3 DNA follows: TGTGCCAGCACGGGGGTGGCTGAAGCTTTCTTT.

In this sample, this clone turned up once. The CDR3 nucleotides are TGTGCCAGCTCACCAACGGGGGGCGCGGATGGCTACACCTTC. Amino acids: CASSPTGGADGYTF. This sequence joins TRBV18 and TRBJ1-2, with a possible D match to TRBD1 (6 bases). The CDR3 is 14 amino acids. Trimming removed 2 bases from V and 6 bases from J, with 13 bases in between. Germline CDR1 and CDR2: KGHSH and LQKENI.

The chain employs TRBV5-6 and TRBJ1-1; D is perhaps TRBD1 (6 bases). Trimming took 3 bases from V and 1 from J, leaving 10 bases between them. This CDR3 is built from 14 residues. The germline CDR1 and CDR2 sequences are SGHDT and YYEEEE. As DNA, the CDR3 is TGTGCCAGCAGCTCTCAGGGGAGGAACACTGAAGCTTTCTTT. This sequence encodes CASSSQGRNTEAFF. The entire variable domain, with the rest obtained from reference TRBV5-6 and TRBJ1-1, is as follows: DAGVTQSPTHLIKTRGQQVTLRCSPKSGHDTVSWYQQALGQGPQFIFQYYEEEERQRGNFPDRFSGHQFPNYSSELNVNALLLGDSALYLCASSSQGRNTEAFFGQGTRLTVV.

The chain is built from TRBV19 and TRBJ1-1; 9 bases are shared with TRBD1. Germline V gene sequence: CDR1 LNHDA, CDR2 SQIVND (reference sequence). Trimming cost V 5 bases and J 7 bases; bases outside gene matches: 14. This CDR3 has 16 residues. The CDR3 spells CASSSGTGIKNGEAFF. The CDR3 region has the DNA TGTGCCAGTAGTTCCGGGACAGGGATAAAGAACGGTGAAGCTTTCTTT.

The J gene is TRBJ2-2, the V gene TRBV5-1, with 7 bases fitting TRBD2. The CDR3 is 14 residues long. V shed 4 bases, J shed 2 bases, and the junction held 2 bases outside the gene matches. Germline CDR1 and CDR2: SGHRS and YFSETQ. The CDR3, as DNA: TGCGCCAGCAGCCGGGGGGATAACACCGGGGAGCTGTTTTTT. As protein: CASSRGDNTGELFF.

The chain is built from TRBV10-2 and TRBJ1-4, with D perhaps matching TRBD1 (5 bases). The germline gives CDR1 WSHSY, CDR2 SAAADI. The V end lost 8 bases, the J end lost 3 bases, and 10 bases lay between the germline ends. The CDR3 runs to 13 residues. CDR3: CASQGPANEKLFF. The CDR3 DNA reads as TGCGCCAGCCAGGGTCCGGCTAATGAAAAACTGTTTTTT.

The rearrangement joins TRBV6-5 to TRBJ1-2; a possible D gene is TRBD1 (6 bases). With 2 bases removed from V and 0 bases from J, the gap between germline ends came to 7 bases. CDR3 size: 14 residues. Germline V CDR1 and CDR2: MNHEY, SVGAGI. The CDR3 loop reads CASSYAGANYGYTF. CDR3 DNA: TGTGCCAGCAGTTACGCAGGGGCTAACTATGGCTACACCTTC.

V gene TRBV10-1 combines with J gene TRBJ2-2, with a tentative D call TRBD2 (5 bases). The CDR3 spans 13 residues. V was shortened by 0 bases and J by 6 bases, with 5 bases between the two germline ends. Looked up from germline, CDR1 is WNHNN and CDR2 is SYGVQD (reference sequence). CDR3 amino acids: CASSESRAGELFF. The CDR3 nucleotides are TGCGCCAGCAGTGAGTCGAGGGCCGGGGAGCTGTTTTTT.

V usage is TRBV10-3 and J usage is TRBJ1-6, with 11 bases lining up with TRBD1. Looked up from germline, CDR1 is ENHRY and CDR2 is SYGVKD. V was pared by 6 bases and J by 7 bases, with 11 bases of the junction left unmatched. The CDR3 contains 17 residues. The CDR3 DNA follows: TGTGCCATCAGCCAGATACCAGGACAGGGGGCGAATTCACCCCTCCACTTT. Protein product: CAISQIPGQGANSPLHF.

V and J are TRBV5-1 and TRBJ1-1; 8 bases map to TRBD1. V dropped 4 bases and J dropped 12; count of bases not matched to a gene: 11. The CDR3 runs to 13 residues. Germline assignment: CDR1 SGHRS and CDR2 YFSETQ. The CDR3 is CASSPDRAQLSFF. For the CDR3, the DNA is TGCGCCAGCAGCCCGGACAGGGCACAGTTGTCTTTCTTT. The full variable domain, with the rest looked up from reference TRBV5-1 and TRBJ1-1, is KAGVTQTPRYLIKTRGQQVTLSCSPISGHRSVSWYQQTPGQGLQFLFEYFSETQRNKGNFPGRFSGRQFSNSRSEMNVSTLELGDSALYLCASSPDRAQLSFFGQGTRLTVV.

The J gene is TRBJ1-3, the V gene TRBV29-1; 7 positions agree with TRBD1. The CDR3 runs to 12 residues. Germline V gene sequence: CDR1 SQVTM, CDR2 ANQGSEA. V lost 7 bases, J lost 4 bases, and 4 bases stayed unmatched. This CDR3 is CSGQGQGNTIYF. The CDR3 DNA follows: TGCAGCGGCCAGGGACAGGGAAACACCATATATTTT.

The chain has TRBV5-4 and TRBJ2-1, with D tentatively TRBD1 (5 bases). Germline V CDR1 and CDR2: SGHNT, YYREEE (reference sequence). Trimming stripped 10 bases from V and 7 bases from J, with 12 bases between. The CDR3 has 11 residues. CDR3: CAAGPVNEQFF. The CDR3 DNA follows: TGTGCCGCAGGGCCCGTAAATGAGCAGTTCTTC.

The J gene is TRBJ1-1, the V gene TRBV5-6, with 8 bases matching TRBD1. V shed 4 bases, J shed 4 bases, and the junction held 15 bases outside the gene matches. Looked up from germline, CDR1 is SGHDT and CDR2 is YYEEEE. CDR3 size: 17 residues. The CDR3 bases are TGTGCCAGCAGCCACCGCAGCACTGGACAGGGAGTCACTGAAGCTTTCTTT. Residues: CASSHRSTGQGVTEAFF.

The chain employs TRBV7-9 and TRBJ1-1; D is unresolved. CDR3 length: 16 residues. V dropped 5 bases and J dropped 1 base, with 17 bases sitting between them. Germline V CDR1 and CDR2: SEHNR, FQNEAQ (reference sequence). The CDR3 is CASSPFLGLTNTEAFF. CDR3 bases: TGTGCCAGCAGCCCTTTTTTAGGACTAACGAACACTGAAGCTTTCTTT.

The genes are TRBV7-2 and TRBJ2-1; 15 positions agree with TRBD2. The CDR3 covers 15 residues. CDR1 and CDR2 from the germline V gene are SGHTA and FQGNSA. With 4 bases clipped from V and 9 bases from J, the junction kept 4 bases outside the gene matches. CDR3 loop: CASSSGLAGGGEQFF. CDR3 sequence (DNA): TGTGCCAGCAGCTCGGGACTAGCGGGGGGTGGTGAGCAGTTCTTC.

With regard to this clone: An end of the junction differs from the germline gene, which may be a read error. The chain employs TRBV6-5 and TRBJ2-2; TRBD2 aligns across 8 bases. This CDR3 is built from 12 residues. CDR1 is MNHEY, CDR2 SVGAGI, per germline. The CDR3 DNA is TGCGGGGGGGCAGCATACACCGGGGAGCTGTTTTTT. It encodes CGGAAYTGELFF.